This entry describes one TCR beta chain. What it recognizes is unknown. Profiling relied on immunoSEQ multiplex PCR, and the TCRdb table lists in-frame clones only, not all of them. This sample has some 15,000 clones, with roughly 90% found just once. V gave up 4 bases and J gave up 2 bases; unmatched junction bases: 4. CDR3 size: 15 residues. Germline V CDR1 and CDR2: SGHAT, FQNNGV. The data are from a study of PD-1 blockade in classical Hodgkin lymphoma. General study points: Any patient who commenced nivolumab under 1 year after ASCT was excluded. The study found complete responders had baseline diversity similar to newly diagnosed patients.

Noted time point: cycle 4 day 1 (C4D1), after 6 weeks of nivolumab. Each and every patient relapsed after autologous stem cell transplantation, and patients got differing brentuximab vedotin exposure. Purification of CD4+ T cells from thawed PBMCs was achieved by magnetic negative selection. Complete response, partial response or progressive disease was recorded as best response. V usage is TRBV11-2 and J usage is TRBJ2-4; 8 bases agree with TRBD1. The starting material was CD4+ T cells from blood, obtained before the fourth cycle of nivolumab. The clonotype was recovered from a human donor with classical Hodgkin lymphoma. CDR3 region: CASSSAGGPKNIQYF. The CDR3 DNA sequence: TGTGCCAGCAGCTCCGCAGGGGGCCCCAAAAACATTCAGTACTTC.